Shown below are 30 T cell receptor beta chains from a single sample sequenced in a study of siplizumab effects on memory and regulatory T cells. The repertoire was sequenced with immunoSEQ multiplex PCR; TCRdb's copy has only in-frame clones and lacks some. Here the sample spans about 97,000 clones, 92% being singletons. The specimen sequenced was non-Treg CD4+ T cells sorted from blood. The receptors originated from a human donor in good health.

V usage is TRBV5-1 and J usage is TRBJ2-1; tentatively, D is TRBD1 or TRBD2 (5 bases each). CDR1 and CDR2 from the germline V gene are SGHRS and YFSETQ. V lost 3 bases, J lost 7 bases, and 17 bases lay in between. The CDR3 is 15 residues long. CDR3 DNA sequence: TGCGCCAGCAGCTACGGGACGAACCCCAATAATGAGCAGTTCTTC. Translated, it gives CASSYGTNPNNEQFF.

The chain employs TRBV2 and TRBJ1-2; TRBD1 is a possible D gene (5 bases). Per germline, CDR1 SNHLY and CDR2 FYNNEI. This CDR3 is built from 13 residues. Deletions cut 4 bases from V and 6 bases from J, with 12 bases between. CDR3 nucleotides: TGTGCCAGCAGTGGACAGAAGGGGAATGGCTACACCTTC. Encoded protein: CASSGQKGNGYTF.

The gene calls are TRBV10-1 and TRBJ1-2, with TRBD1 as a possible D gene (5 bases). V was cut by 2 bases and J by 8 bases, with 12 bases left in between. The length of the CDR3 is 13 residues. The germline V gene has CDR1 WNHNN and CDR2 SYGVQD (reference sequence). DNA for the CDR3: TGCGCCAGCAGTGAGAACGCAGGGAGCGGCTACACCTTC. Translation: CASSENAGSGYTF.

The chain carries TRBV5-4 and TRBJ2-1, with no clear D. The V end was cut by 4 bases, the J end by 7 bases, with 12 bases between. Germline assignment: CDR1 SGHNT and CDR2 YYREEE (reference sequence). The CDR3 is 13 residues long. The CDR3 protein is CASSTGPGNEQFF. For the CDR3, the DNA is TGTGCCAGCAGCACGGGCCCTGGGAATGAGCAGTTCTTC.

The chain employs TRBV28 and TRBJ2-7, with 7 bases identical to TRBD1. V gave up 6 bases and J gave up 2 bases; unmatched junction bases: 7. The CDR3 is 14 residues long. Germline lookup yields CDR1 MDHEN and CDR2 SYDVKM. CDR3 in amino acids: CASSPRDRTYEQYF. CDR3 DNA: TGTGCCAGCAGCCCAAGGGACAGAACCTACGAGCAGTACTTC.

This rearrangement joins TRBV28 to TRBJ2-6; the match to TRBD2 covers 7 bases. Germline V gene data show CDR1 as MDHEN and CDR2 as SYDVKM. The ends lost 6 bases at V and 3 bases at J; junction bases unmatched: 8. There are 16 residues in the CDR3. The CDR3, as DNA: TGTGCCAGCAGACCCCTCGCGGGAGATGGGGCCAACGTCCTGACTTTC. It translates to CASRPLAGDGANVLTF.

The chain employs TRBV30 and TRBJ2-2; 8 bases match TRBD1. The CDR3 loop spans 14 amino acids. Germline V gene data show CDR1 as GTSNPN and CDR2 as SVGIG (reference sequence). V shed 3 bases, J shed 6 bases, and the junction held 6 bases outside the gene matches. CDR3: CAWRRTGRSGELFF. The CDR3 DNA reads as TGTGCCTGGAGGAGGACAGGGCGGTCCGGGGAGCTGTTTTTT. The variable domain in full, with the rest retrieved from reference TRBV30 and TRBJ2-2, is SQTIHQWPATLVQPVGSPLSLECTVEGTSNPNLYWYRQAAGRGLQLLFYSVGIGQISSEVPQNLSASRPQDRQFILSSKKLLLSDSGFYLCAWRRTGRSGELFFGEGSRLTVL.

J is TRBJ2-5 and V is TRBV7-9, with a tentative D call TRBD2 (5 bases). V was clipped by 3 bases and J by 4 bases, with 9 bases between them. This CDR3 is built from 13 residues. CDR1 and CDR2 from the germline V gene are SEHNR and FQNEAQ (reference sequence). The CDR3 sequence: CASSFGRGETQYF. The CDR3 bases are TGTGCCAGCAGCTTCGGACGGGGAGAGACCCAGTACTTC. Supplemented by reference TRBV7-9 and TRBJ2-5, the full variable domain reads DTGVSQNPRHKITKRGQNVTFRCDPISEHNRLYWYRQTLGQGPEFLTYFQNEAQLEKSRLLSDRFSAERPKGSFSTLEIQRTEQGDSAMYLCASSFGRGETQYFGPGTRLLVL.

The chain couples TRBV5-8 to TRBJ2-2; D might be TRBD1 or TRBD2, each matching 5 bases. This CDR3 has 17 residues. The ends were cut back, 5 bases at V and 1 base at J, with 18 bases in the middle. The germline gives CDR1 SGHTS, CDR2 YDEGEE. The CDR3 here is CASSSGRGTGNTGELFF. For the CDR3, the DNA is TGTGCCAGCAGTTCAGGCCGAGGGACGGGGAACACCGGGGAGCTGTTTTTT.

In its sample, this clone was seen once. V and J are TRBV6-6 and TRBJ1-4; D possibly corresponds to TRBD1 (5 bases). Trimming pared 6 bases from V and 7 bases from J, leaving 9 bases between. Germline assignment: CDR1 MNHNY and CDR2 SVGAGI (reference sequence). There are 12 residues in the CDR3. CDR3 amino acids: CASSQTAEKLFF. In DNA, the CDR3 is TGTGCCAGCAGCCAGACAGCTGAAAAACTGTTTTTT.

V usage is TRBV29-1 and J usage is TRBJ2-7; D call uncertain. This CDR3 comprises 13 residues. V gave up 6 bases and J gave up 7 bases, with 19 bases separating them. Per the germline V gene, CDR1 is SQVTM and CDR2 is ANQGSEA. CDR3 sequence reads: CSVSPGPWLEQYF. In DNA form, the CDR3 reads TGCAGCGTATCCCCCGGGCCGTGGTTAGAGCAGTACTTC.

Only one count was recorded for this clone. The chain combines TRBV5-3 with TRBJ1-1, with D perhaps matching TRBD1 (5 bases). TRBV5-3 is designated an ORF whose function remains uncertain. CDR3 size: 11 residues. Trimming shortened V by 10 bases and J by 7 bases, and 14 bases separated the two germline ends. CDR3 coding DNA: TGTGCCCGGCGACAGACCCGTGAAGCTTTCTTT. Its translation: CARRQTREAFF.

This sequence joins TRBV25-1 and TRBJ1-2; possibly TRBD1 for D (5 bases). CDR3 length: 12 amino acids. CDR1 is MGHDK and CDR2 is SYGVNS in the germline V gene. The germline V and J ends were trimmed by 2 bases and 7 bases, with 8 bases remaining between them. This CDR3 reads CASSESGGGYTF. The CDR3 DNA sequence: TGTGCCAGCAGTGAAAGTGGGGGTGGCTACACCTTC.

The rearrangement joins TRBV12-5 to TRBJ2-2; 11 bases line up with TRBD2. The CDR3 totals 17 residues. Germline CDR1 reads LGHNT; CDR2 reads FRNRAP. After removal of 0 bases from V and 6 bases from J, the junction contained 6 bases not matched to a gene. DNA for the CDR3: TGTGCTAGTGGTTTGGTAACTAGCGGGAGTTGGTCCGGGGAGCTGTTTTTT. This encodes CASGLVTSGSWSGELFF.

The gene calls are TRBV6-5 and TRBJ2-3; TRBD1 matches 7 bases. V lost 0 bases to trimming and J lost 2 bases; unmatched junction nucleotides: 2. CDR1 and CDR2 (germline): MNHEY, SVGAGI. The CDR3 spans 15 residues. This CDR3 reads CASSYSDRSTDTQYF. CDR3 DNA sequence: TGTGCCAGCAGTTACTCGGACAGGTCCACAGATACGCAGTATTTT.

This chain connects TRBV19 to TRBJ2-5; D is unresolved. This CDR3 spans 14 amino acids. The V and J ends lost 8 bases and 0 bases respectively, with 13 bases between them. The germline V gene encodes CDR1 LNHDA and CDR2 SQIVND (reference sequence). Written as DNA, the CDR3 is TGTGCCAGTGTTGGTGTGGGGTACCAAGAGACCCAGTACTTC. This translates into CASVGVGYQETQYF. Supplemented by reference TRBV19 and TRBJ2-5, the full variable domain reads DGGITQSPKYLFRKEGQNVTLSCEQNLNHDAMYWYRQDPGQGLRLIYYSQIVNDFQKGDIAEGYSVSREKKESFPLTVTSAQKNPTAFYLCASVGVGYQETQYFGPGTRLLVL.

In its sample, this clone was seen once. The chain combines TRBV29-1 with TRBJ2-2; perhaps TRBD2 as D (5 bases). Trimming removed 4 bases from V and 4 bases from J, with 13 bases in between. Looked up from germline, CDR1 is SQVTM and CDR2 is ANQGSEA. This CDR3 has 14 residues. The CDR3 nucleotides are TGCAGCGTTGTCGATCGCCGGGGCACCGGGGAGCTGTTTTTT. Translation gives CSVVDRRGTGELFF.

The rearrangement joins TRBV6-1 to TRBJ2-1, with TRBD2 identical over 7 bases. The CDR3 contains 15 residues. Unmatched junction bases numbered 7, after V lost 7 bases and J lost 1 base. From germline, CDR1 is MNHNS and CDR2 SASEGT. CDR3 region: CASTAQAGSYNEQFF. The CDR3 nucleotides read TGTGCCAGCACCGCCCAAGCGGGATCCTACAATGAGCAGTTCTTC.

The chain joins TRBV20-1 to TRBJ2-7; no definite D call. This CDR3 is 10 amino acids long. Trimming removed 3 bases from V and 5 bases from J, with 5 bases in between. Germline V gene sequence: CDR1 DFQATT, CDR2 SNEGSKA (reference sequence). The CDR3 here is CSASLHEQYF. As DNA, the CDR3 is TGCAGTGCTAGTCTCCACGAGCAGTACTTC.

The chain combines TRBV20-1 with TRBJ2-5; D possibly corresponds to TRBD2 (5 bases). Between the trimmed V and J ends, which lost 6 bases and 5 bases, there was a span of 10 bases. The CDR3 length is 11 residues. Germline loops: CDR1 DFQATT, CDR2 SNEGSKA (reference sequence). CDR3 coding DNA: TGCAGTGCCCACGGGAAGGAGACCCAGTACTTC. The encoded protein is CSAHGKETQYF.

The chain has TRBV21-1 and TRBJ2-3; the table's TRBD1 call for D was not verified on the DNA. TRBV21-1 constitutes a pseudogene. There are 16 residues in the CDR3. The DNA of the CDR3 is TGTGCCAGCCTTAGGGGTTGGGACAGACGGACAGATACGCAGTATTTT. Amino acids: CASLRGWDRRTDTQYF.

The V gene is TRBV6-1, the J gene TRBJ2-7, with TRBD2 matching over 9 bases. Trimming cost V 7 bases and J 6 bases; bases outside gene matches: 13. The CDR3 has 15 residues. CDR1 MNHNS and CDR2 SASEGT come from the germline V gene. The CDR3 loop reads CASILLAGTPSEQYF. Written as DNA, the CDR3 is TGTGCCAGCATCCTTCTAGCGGGAACGCCTTCCGAGCAGTACTTC.

The rearrangement links TRBV4-1 to TRBJ2-7; D uncertain. The germline V and J ends were trimmed by 0 bases and 0 bases, with 6 bases remaining between them. The CDR3 length is 14 residues. CDR1 is MGHRA and CDR2 is YSYEKL in the germline V gene. The CDR3 region is CASSQDPVSYEQYF. The CDR3 DNA reads TGCGCCAGCAGCCAAGATCCCGTCTCCTACGAGCAGTACTTC.

The V call is TRBV4-1, the J call TRBJ2-7; 7 positions match TRBD2. Per germline, CDR1 MGHRA and CDR2 YSYEKL. This CDR3 contains 15 residues. The J segment lost 2 bases and the V segment lost 2 bases, leaving 6 bases of the junction unmatched. This CDR3 is CASSQSLAEAYEQYF. CDR3 nucleotide sequence: TGCGCCAGCAGCCAATCTCTAGCGGAGGCCTACGAGCAGTACTTC.

The chain employs TRBV28 and TRBJ1-2, with D perhaps TRBD1 (5 bases). The CDR3 contains 14 residues. Between the trimmed V and J ends, which lost 2 bases and 2 bases, there was a span of 9 bases. Looked up from germline, CDR1 is MDHEN and CDR2 is SYDVKM. In nucleotides, the CDR3 is TGTGCCAGCAGTTTAGTTCAGGGAAACTATGGCTACACCTTC. This gives the protein CASSLVQGNYGYTF.

The chain is built from TRBV6-1 and TRBJ1-1; a weak D match, TRBD1 (5 bases). The germline V and J ends were trimmed by 5 bases and 3 bases, with 10 bases remaining between them. The CDR3 covers 13 residues. Germline V gene data show CDR1 as MNHNS and CDR2 as SASEGT. DNA for the CDR3: TGTGCCAGCAGTCCGCAGGGTGACACTGAAGCTTTCTTT. Its translation is CASSPQGDTEAFF.

The genes are TRBV18 and TRBJ1-1; D is undetermined. CDR1 and CDR2 (germline): KGHSH, LQKENI. CDR3 length: 17 residues. The V gene lost 2 bases and the J gene lost 0 bases, with 16 bases spanning the gap. The CDR3 reads CASSPRWSAQMNTEAFF. CDR3 in DNA: TGTGCCAGCTCACCAAGGTGGTCCGCCCAAATGAACACTGAAGCTTTCTTT.

This chain connects TRBV5-1 to TRBJ1-4; 8 bases line up with TRBD1. The CDR3 runs 15 residues. V lost 4 bases to trimming and J lost 7 bases; unmatched junction nucleotides: 9. CDR1 and CDR2 (germline): SGHRS, YFSETQ. Here the CDR3 DNA reads TGCGCCAGCAGCGCCCAGGGGGCGCAGAGTGAAAAACTGTTTTTT. Amino acids: CASSAQGAQSEKLFF. Filled out from reference TRBV5-1 and TRBJ1-4, the complete variable domain reads KAGVTQTPRYLIKTRGQQVTLSCSPISGHRSVSWYQQTPGQGLQFLFEYFSETQRNKGNFPGRFSGRQFSNSRSEMNVSTLELGDSALYLCASSAQGAQSEKLFFGSGTQLSVL.

The V and J genes are TRBV6-5 and TRBJ2-7; tentative D call: TRBD2 (6 bases). From germline, CDR1 is MNHEY and CDR2 SVGAGI. The CDR3 is 13 residues long. Between the trimmed V and J ends, which lost 8 bases and 4 bases, there was a span of 15 bases. CDR3 in DNA: TGTGCCAGCTCCGATGGAGGGAGTTACGAGCAGTACTTC. This gives the protein CASSDGGSYEQYF.

This sequence joins TRBV5-1 and TRBJ1-5, with 8 bases that match TRBD1. Germline V gives CDR1 SGHRS, CDR2 YFSETQ. The CDR3 spans 13 residues. Losses at the gene ends were 2 bases for V and 11 bases for J; bases not matched to a gene: 6. In DNA form, the CDR3 reads TGCGCCAGCAGCTTAGGGACAGGCAGCACCCAGCATTTT. It encodes CASSLGTGSTQHF.